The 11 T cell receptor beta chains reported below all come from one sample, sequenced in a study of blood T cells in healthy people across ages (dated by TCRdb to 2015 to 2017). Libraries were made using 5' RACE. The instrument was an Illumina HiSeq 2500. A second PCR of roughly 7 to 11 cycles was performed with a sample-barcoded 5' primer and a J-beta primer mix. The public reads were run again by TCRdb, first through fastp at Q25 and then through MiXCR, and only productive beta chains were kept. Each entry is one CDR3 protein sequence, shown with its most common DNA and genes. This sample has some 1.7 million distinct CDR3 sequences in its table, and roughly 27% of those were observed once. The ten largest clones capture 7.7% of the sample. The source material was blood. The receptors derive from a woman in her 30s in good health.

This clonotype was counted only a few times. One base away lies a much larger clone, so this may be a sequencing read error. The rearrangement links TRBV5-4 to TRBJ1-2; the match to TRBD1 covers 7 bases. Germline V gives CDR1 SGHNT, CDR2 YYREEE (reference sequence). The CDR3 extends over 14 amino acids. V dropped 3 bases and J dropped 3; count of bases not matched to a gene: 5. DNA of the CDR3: TGTGCCAGCAGCTGGGGACAGCGAGACTATGGCTACACCTTC. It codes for CASSWGQRDYGYTF.

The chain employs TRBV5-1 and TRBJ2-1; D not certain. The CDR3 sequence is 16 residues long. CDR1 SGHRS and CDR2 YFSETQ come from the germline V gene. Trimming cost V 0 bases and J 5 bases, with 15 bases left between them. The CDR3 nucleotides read TGCGCCAGCAGCTTGGCCCCCCGGAGCAGTAACAATGAGCAGTTCTTC. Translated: CASSLAPRSSNNEQFF.

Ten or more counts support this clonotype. In DNA form, the CDR3 reads TGTGCCAGCAGTTCCCCGGGGCGGACCAAAAACATTCAGTACTTC. Translation gives CASSSPGRTKNIQYF. V gene TRBV28 combines with J gene TRBJ2-4, with D perhaps assigned TRBD1 or TRBD2 (5 bases each). Trimming stripped 4 bases from V and 2 bases from J, with 12 bases between. Germline V gives CDR1 MDHEN, CDR2 SYDVKM. This CDR3 spans 15 amino acids. Full variable domain (remainder filled in from reference TRBV28 and TRBJ2-4): DVKVTQSSRYLVKRTGEKVFLECVQDMDHENMFWYRQDPGLGLRLIYFSYDVKMKEKGDIPEGYSVSREKKERFSLILESASTNQTSMYLCASSSPGRTKNIQYFGAGTRLSVL.

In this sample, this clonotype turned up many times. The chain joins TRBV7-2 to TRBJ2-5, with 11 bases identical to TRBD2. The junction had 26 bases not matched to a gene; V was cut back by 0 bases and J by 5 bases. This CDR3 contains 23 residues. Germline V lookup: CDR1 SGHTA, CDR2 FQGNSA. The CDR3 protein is CASSLALHSSGRIFRGIQETQYF. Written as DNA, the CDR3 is TGTGCCAGCAGCTTAGCTTTACATTCTAGCGGGAGGATCTTCAGGGGAATACAGGAGACCCAGTACTTC. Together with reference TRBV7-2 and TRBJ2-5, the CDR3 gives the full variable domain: GAGVSQSPSNKVTEKGKDVELRCDPISGHTALYWYRQSLGQGLEFLIYFQGNSAPDKSGLPSDRFSAERTGGSVSTLTIQRTQQEDSAVYLCASSLALHSSGRIFRGIQETQYFGPGTRLLVL.

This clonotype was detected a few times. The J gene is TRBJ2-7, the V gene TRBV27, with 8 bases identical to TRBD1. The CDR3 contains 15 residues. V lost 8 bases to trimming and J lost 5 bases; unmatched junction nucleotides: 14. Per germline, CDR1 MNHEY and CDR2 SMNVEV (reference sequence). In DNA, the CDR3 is TGTGCCAGCCTCGAAAGGACAGGGCCTGAGCACGAGCAGTACTTC. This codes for CASLERTGPEHEQYF.

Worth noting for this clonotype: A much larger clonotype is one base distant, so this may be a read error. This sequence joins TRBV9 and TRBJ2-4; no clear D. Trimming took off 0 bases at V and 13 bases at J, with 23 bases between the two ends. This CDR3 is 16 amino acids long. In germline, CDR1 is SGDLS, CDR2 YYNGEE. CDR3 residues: CASSVDHGSSYNEQYF. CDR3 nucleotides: TGTGCCAGCAGCGTAGACCACGGCAGCTCCTACAATGAGCAGTACTTC.

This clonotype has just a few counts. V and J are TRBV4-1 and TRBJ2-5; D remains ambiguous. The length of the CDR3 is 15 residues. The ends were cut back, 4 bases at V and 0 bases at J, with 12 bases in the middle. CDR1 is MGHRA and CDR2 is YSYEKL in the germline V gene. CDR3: CASSRRHLHQETQYF. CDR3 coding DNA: TGCGCCAGCAGCCGCCGACATTTACACCAAGAGACCCAGTACTTC.

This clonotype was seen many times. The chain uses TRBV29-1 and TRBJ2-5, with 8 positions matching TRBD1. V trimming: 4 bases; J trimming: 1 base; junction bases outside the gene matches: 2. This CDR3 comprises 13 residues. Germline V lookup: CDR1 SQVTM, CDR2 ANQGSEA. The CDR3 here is CSVGRGPQETQYF. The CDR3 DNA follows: TGCAGCGTTGGCAGGGGGCCCCAAGAGACCCAGTACTTC.

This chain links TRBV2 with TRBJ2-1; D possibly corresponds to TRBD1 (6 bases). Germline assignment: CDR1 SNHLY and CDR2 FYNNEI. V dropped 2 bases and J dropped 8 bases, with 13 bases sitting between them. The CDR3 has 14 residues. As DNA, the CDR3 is TGTGCCAGCAGTGAATTTAAGGGGGTAGATGAGCAGTTCTTC. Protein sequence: CASSEFKGVDEQFF.

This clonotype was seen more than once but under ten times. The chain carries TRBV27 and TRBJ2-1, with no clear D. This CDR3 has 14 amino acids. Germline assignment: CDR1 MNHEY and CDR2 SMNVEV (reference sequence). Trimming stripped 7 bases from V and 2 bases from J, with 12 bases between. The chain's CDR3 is CASMVAAAYNEQFF. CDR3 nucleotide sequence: TGTGCCAGCATGGTGGCGGCCGCCTACAATGAGCAGTTCTTC.

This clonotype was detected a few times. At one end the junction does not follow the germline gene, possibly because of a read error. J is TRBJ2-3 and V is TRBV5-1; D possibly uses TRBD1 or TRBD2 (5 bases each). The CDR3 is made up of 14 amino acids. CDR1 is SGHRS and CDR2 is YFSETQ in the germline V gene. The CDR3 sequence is CASSLGRGTDPQYF. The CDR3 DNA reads TGCGCCAGCAGCTTGGGACGGGGCACAGATCCGCAGTATTTT.